This paragraph covers one TCR beta chain sequence. This entry belongs to a study of T cell changes during pregnancy in multiple sclerosis. Assay: immunoSEQ multiplex PCR; the TCRdb copy retains only in-frame clones and omits some. In the table there are about 36,000 clones, roughly nine tenths of which are singletons. The CDR3 loop spans 14 amino acids. V dropped 0 bases and J dropped 1 base, with 8 bases sitting between them. CDR1 and CDR2 (germline): SGHKS, YYEKEE (reference sequence). Sequencing was performed on CD4+ T cells from peripheral blood mononuclear cells, taken after pregnancy. The receptor's source is a female donor with multiple sclerosis, enrolled in a pregnancy study. The chain couples TRBV5-5 to TRBJ2-7; a weak D match, TRBD2 (5 bases). CDR3 loop: CASSLVGGSYEQYF. CDR3 nucleotides: TGTGCCAGCAGCTTGGTTGGCGGGTCCTACGAGCAGTACTTC.